The rows below give T cell receptor beta chains drawn from one sample of a study of blood T cell repertoires in COVID-19. The table came from immunoSEQ multiplex PCR; TCRdb's copy has only in-frame clones and leaves some out. The sample contains more than 200,000 clones, 80% to 90% of which appear only once. Sequencing was done on a sample of peripheral blood. The receptor source for this set is a man aged 30 to 39 with active or convalescent COVID-19. The CDR3 runs from the conserved cysteine through the conserved F or W. The D gene is left open where the match is weak. The size entry is marked missing in some rows and otherwise reads once, few, many or a size class.

CATDFGGSGNTIYF,TGTGCCACCGATTTCGGGGGCTCTGGAAACACCATATATTTT,TRBJ1-3,few,NA,TRBV2
CASARAGGAAGELFF,TGTGCCAGTGCCCGGGCGGGGGGGGCCGCCGGGGAGCTGTTTTTT,TRBJ2-2,NA,TRBD2,TRBV11-2
CASSHLGKQGHGYTF,TGCGCCAGCAGCCATCTCGGGAAACAGGGACATGGCTACACCTTC,TRBJ1-2,NA,NA,TRBV4-1
CSVEGASTDTQYF,TGCAGCGTTGAGGGGGCAAGCACAGATACGCAGTATTTT,TRBJ2-3,NA,NA,TRBV29-1
CASSREHSNQPQHF,TGTGCCAGCAGCCGAGAGCATAGCAATCAGCCCCAGCATTTT,TRBJ1-5,NA,NA,TRBV5-5
CASSDKSGRTEAFF,TGTGCCAGCAGTGATAAGAGCGGGCGCACTGAAGCTTTCTTT,TRBJ1-1,NA,NA,TRBV6-1
CASRWTGGAGTEAFF,TGTGCCAGCAGGTGGACAGGGGGCGCGGGGACTGAAGCTTTCTTT,TRBJ1-1,NA,TRBD1,TRBV27
CASSWDAGLAAYNEQFF,TGTGCCAGCAGCTGGGACGCTGGACTAGCGGCCTACAATGAGCAGTTCTTC,TRBJ2-1,NA,TRBD2,TRBV13
CASSLSTGGNEQYF,TGTGCCAGCAGCCTCTCGACAGGAGGTAACGAGCAGTACTTC,TRBJ2-7,medium-sized,NA,TRBV7-9
CASSWTGSRGTIYF,TGTGCCAGTAGTTGGACAGGGAGTAGAGGCACCATATATTTT,TRBJ1-3,NA,TRBD1,TRBV19
CASSLTSGNTEAFF,TGTGCCAGCAGCTTAACGTCAGGGAACACTGAAGCTTTCTTT,TRBJ1-1,NA,NA,TRBV7-8
CASSQQGGNTEAFF,TGCGCCAGCAGCCAACAGGGTGGTAACACTGAAGCTTTCTTT,TRBJ1-1,NA,NA,TRBV4-1
CASSIAEELGNTEAFF,TGTGCCAGTAGTATAGCCGAGGAGTTGGGGAACACTGAAGCTTTCTTT,TRBJ1-1,NA,NA,TRBV19
CASSINIGDKGSYTF,TGTGCCAGTAGTATAAATATCGGGGACAAAGGGAGCTACACCTTC,TRBJ1-2,NA,NA,TRBV19
CASSLDSSGGTSSYF,TGTGCCAGCAGCTTAGATTCTAGCGGGGGAACATCGTCGTATTTT,TRBJ2-3,many,TRBD2,TRBV11-2
CASSLGAGGGYTF,TGTGCCAGCAGCTTAGGCGCGGGGGGCGGCTACACCTTC,TRBJ1-2,NA,NA,TRBV7-9
CASSFGQGGYGYTF,TGCGCCAGCAGCTTCGGACAGGGCGGCTATGGCTACACCTTC,TRBJ1-2,NA,TRBD1,TRBV5-1
CASSQAFEVNTEAFF,TGTGCCAGCAGCCAGGCGTTTGAAGTGAACACTGAAGCTTTCTTT,TRBJ1-1,NA,NA,TRBV11-2
CAISRRVIDSPLHF,TGTGCCATCAGCCGGCGGGTGATCGATTCACCCCTCCACTTT,TRBJ1-6,NA,NA,TRBV10-3
CASSQDGSISDTQYF,TGTGCCAGCAGCCAAGATGGTAGTATTTCAGATACGCAGTATTTT,TRBJ2-3,once,NA,TRBV4-2
CASSVDLNTGELFF,TGTGCCAGCAGCGTAGACTTGAACACCGGGGAGCTGTTTTTT,TRBJ2-2,NA,NA,TRBV9
CASSQDRGTSGYNEQFF,TGTGCCAGCAGCCAAGATCGCGGGACTAGCGGTTACAATGAGCAGTTCTTC,TRBJ2-1,NA,TRBD2,TRBV4-2
CASGPGDSRGNTIYF,TGTGCCAGCGGGCCGGGGGACAGCCGAGGAAACACCATATATTTT,TRBJ1-3,NA,TRBD1,TRBV6-5
CASSLRQGTGELFF,TGCGCCAGCAGCCTCCGACAGGGTACCGGGGAGCTGTTTTTT,TRBJ2-2,NA,TRBD1,TRBV5-1
CASSPTDRGGGYTF,TGTGCCAGCAGTCCCACCGACAGGGGTGGTGGCTACACCTTC,TRBJ1-2,NA,TRBD1,TRBV2
CASSSGGFWNEQFF,TGTGCCAGCAGTTCCGGGGGTTTCTGGAATGAGCAGTTCTTC,TRBJ2-1,NA,NA,TRBV11-2
CASSSGLAGAVQFF,TGTGCCAGCAGCTCCGGACTAGCGGGGGCCGTGCAGTTCTTC,TRBJ2-1,NA,TRBD2,TRBV7-3
CASSEFAGPSYNEQFF,TGTGCCAGCAGTGAATTTGCGGGCCCCTCCTACAATGAGCAGTTCTTC,TRBJ2-1,NA,NA,TRBV25-1
CASSASDATNQPQHF,TGCGCCAGCAGTGCTTCCGATGCAACTAATCAGCCCCAGCATTTT,TRBJ1-5,NA,NA,TRBV10-2
CASSQDRRGTNEKLFF,TGCGCCAGCAGCCAAGATAGGAGGGGTACTAATGAAAAACTGTTTTTT,TRBJ1-4,NA,NA,TRBV4-3
CASSPTGREYYEQYF,TGCGCCAGCAGCCCAACAGGGCGCGAATACTACGAGCAGTACTTC,TRBJ2-7,NA,NA,TRBV5-1
CASSDGTMGNEKLFF,TGTGCCAGCAGCGACGGGACAATGGGTAATGAAAAACTGTTTTTT,TRBJ1-4,NA,NA,TRBV9
CASSPVGAGYGYTF,TGTGCCAGTAGTCCGGTGGGGGCCGGCTATGGCTACACCTTC,TRBJ1-2,NA,NA,TRBV19
CASSHQGNSYTF,TGTGCCAGCAGCCATCAGGGAAATAGCTACACCTTC,TRBJ1-2,NA,NA,TRBV9
CASSSGGTGVSQPQHF,TGTGCCAGCAGCTCGGGGGGGACAGGGGTGAGCCAGCCCCAGCATTTT,TRBJ1-5,NA,TRBD1,TRBV7-9
CASSEAGTVAYEQYF,TGCGCCAGCAGTGAGGCCGGGACAGTAGCCTACGAGCAGTACTTC,TRBJ2-7,NA,TRBD1,TRBV10-2
CASSLAGGQNEQFF,TGTGCCAGTAGTCTAGCGGGGGGGCAGAATGAGCAGTTCTTC,TRBJ2-1,NA,TRBD2,TRBV19
CASSMGQRGETQYF,TGTGCCAGTAGTATGGGGCAGAGAGGAGAGACCCAGTACTTC,TRBJ2-5,NA,NA,TRBV19
CASSQPGTGTYEQYF,TGCGCCAGCAGCCAGCCCGGGACAGGAACCTACGAGCAGTACTTC,TRBJ2-7,NA,TRBD1,TRBV4-1
CASRLQGAYGYTF,TGTGCCAGCCGTTTGCAGGGCGCGTATGGCTACACCTTC,TRBJ1-2,NA,NA,TRBV2
CASTSTGAFGQPQHF,TGTGCCAGTACCTCGACAGGGGCTTTTGGTCAGCCCCAGCATTTT,TRBJ1-5,NA,TRBD1,TRBV19
CASTQTEIYGYTF,TGTGCCAGCACCCAAACAGAAATCTATGGCTACACCTTC,TRBJ1-2,NA,NA,TRBV28
CASSKNPAYEQYF,TGTGCCAGCAGCAAAAACCCGGCCTACGAGCAGTACTTC,TRBJ2-7,NA,NA,TRBV7-2
CATEEGNTEAFF,TGTGCCACGGAGGAGGGGAACACTGAAGCTTTCTTT,TRBJ1-1,NA,NA,TRBV10-3
CAISLDRVSEQYF,TGTGCCATCAGTTTGGACAGGGTGAGCGAGCAGTACTTC,TRBJ2-7,NA,TRBD1,TRBV10-3
CASSQSEGYPGELFF,TGTGCCAGCAGCCAGTCGGAGGGATACCCCGGGGAGCTGTTTTTT,TRBJ2-2,NA,NA,TRBV7-3
CASSPGVSEKLFF,TGCGCCAGCAGCCCAGGGGTATCTGAAAAACTGTTTTTT,TRBJ1-4,NA,NA,TRBV4-1
CASDSPAGDTQYF,TGCGCCAGCGACTCCCCTGCCGGAGATACGCAGTATTTT,TRBJ2-3,NA,NA,TRBV5-1
CASSEVPRSGAVEETQYF,TGCGCCAGCAGTGAGGTCCCCCGGTCAGGGGCCGTCGAAGAGACCCAGTACTTC,TRBJ2-5,NA,NA,TRBV10-1
CASSPLTGKDPNYGYTF,TGTGCCAGCAGCCCACTCACCGGGAAGGACCCTAACTATGGCTACACCTTC,TRBJ1-2,NA,NA,TRBV11-2
CASRSASEAFF,TGTGCCAGCAGGTCGGCTAGTGAAGCTTTCTTT,TRBJ1-1,NA,NA,TRBV6-5